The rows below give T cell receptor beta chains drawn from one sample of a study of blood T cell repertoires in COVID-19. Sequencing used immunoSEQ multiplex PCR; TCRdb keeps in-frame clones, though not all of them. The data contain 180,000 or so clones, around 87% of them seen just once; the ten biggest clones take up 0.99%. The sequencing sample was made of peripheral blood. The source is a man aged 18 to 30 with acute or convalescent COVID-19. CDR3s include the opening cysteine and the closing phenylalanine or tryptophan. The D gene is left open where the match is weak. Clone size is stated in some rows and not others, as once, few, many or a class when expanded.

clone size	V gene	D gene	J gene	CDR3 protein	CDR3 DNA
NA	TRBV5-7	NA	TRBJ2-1	CASTLRGITYNEQFF	TGTGCCAGCACCCTAAGGGGAATAACCTACAATGAGCAGTTCTTC
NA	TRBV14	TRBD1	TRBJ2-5	CASSQDLFVGQHPTQYF	TGTGCCAGCAGCCAAGATCTTTTCGTGGGACAGCATCCTACCCAGTACTTC
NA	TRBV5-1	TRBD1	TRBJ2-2	CASSSRQGSGTGELFF	TGCGCCAGCAGCTCTCGACAGGGAAGTGGTACCGGGGAGCTGTTTTTT
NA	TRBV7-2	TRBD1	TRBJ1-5	CASSRTGGNQPQHF	TGTGCCAGCAGTCGGACAGGGGGGAATCAGCCCCAGCATTTT
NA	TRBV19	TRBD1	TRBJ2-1	CASSWQGEKHEQFF	TGTGCCAGTAGTTGGCAGGGGGAGAAGCATGAGCAGTTCTTC
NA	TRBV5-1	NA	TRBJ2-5	CASSGGQTGGDRQETQYF	TGCGCCAGCAGCGGCGGACAGACTGGGGGTGATCGGCAAGAGACCCAGTACTTC
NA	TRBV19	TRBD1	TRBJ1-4	CASSIYTTRGLDEKLFF	TGTGCCAGTAGTATATACACTACCAGGGGGCTGGATGAAAAACTGTTTTTT
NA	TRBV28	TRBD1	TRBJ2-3	CASSLGQAPTDTQYF	TGTGCCAGCAGTTTAGGACAGGCCCCCACAGATACGCAGTATTTT
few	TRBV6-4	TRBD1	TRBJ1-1	CASSSGQGGSEAFF	TGTGCCAGCAGTTCCGGACAGGGAGGGTCTGAAGCTTTCTTT
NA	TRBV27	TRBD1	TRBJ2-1	CASSLKRQGNFYNEQFF	TGTGCCAGCAGTTTAAAAAGACAGGGCAACTTCTACAATGAGCAGTTCTTC
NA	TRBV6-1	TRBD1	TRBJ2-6	CASSGRQGAPGANVLTF	TGTGCCAGCAGTGGGCGGCAGGGGGCGCCTGGGGCCAACGTCCTGACTTTC
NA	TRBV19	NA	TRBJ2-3	CASTSHTQYF	TGTGCTAGCACCAGCCATACGCAGTATTTT
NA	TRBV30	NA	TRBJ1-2	CAWSVHGEEGYTF	TGTGCCTGGAGTGTACATGGGGAGGAAGGCTACACCTTC
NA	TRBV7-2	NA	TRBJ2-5	CASSLHETQYF	TGTGCCAGCAGCTTACATGAGACCCAGTACTTC
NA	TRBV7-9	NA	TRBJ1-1	CASSLAVALNTEAFF	TGTGCCAGCAGCTTAGCGGTGGCCCTGAACACTGAAGCTTTCTTT
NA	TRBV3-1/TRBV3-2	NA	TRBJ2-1	CASSQEAPLVNEQFF	TGTGCCAGCAGCCAAGAGGCCCCGCTTGTCAATGAGCAGTTCTTC
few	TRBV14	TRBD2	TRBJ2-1	CASSQGAGGYNEQFF	TGTGCCAGCAGCCAAGGGGCGGGGGGTTACAATGAGCAGTTCTTC
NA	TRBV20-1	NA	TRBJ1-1	CSATDEPMNTEAFF	TGCAGTGCTACTGACGAGCCAATGAACACTGAAGCTTTCTTT
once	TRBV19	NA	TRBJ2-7	CASSIGQGGYEQYF	TGTGCCAGTAGTATAGGGCAGGGTGGCTACGAGCAGTACTTC
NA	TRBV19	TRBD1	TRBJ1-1	CASSPGQGWTEAFF	TGTGCCAGTAGCCCGGGACAGGGGTGGACTGAAGCTTTCTTT
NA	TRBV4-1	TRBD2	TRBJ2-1	CASSQDPGGRGNEQFF	TGCGCCAGCAGCCAAGACCCGGGGGGGCGAGGGAATGAGCAGTTCTTC
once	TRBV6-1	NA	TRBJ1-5	CASSESWPQGGDQPQHF	TGTGCCAGCAGTGAATCTTGGCCCCAGGGTGGGGATCAGCCCCAGCATTTT
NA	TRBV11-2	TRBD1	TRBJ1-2	CASSSNRDRTYGYTF	TGTGCCAGCAGCTCAAACCGGGACAGGACCTATGGCTACACCTTC
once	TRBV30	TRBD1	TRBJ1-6	CAYGQGRNSPLHF	TGTGCCTACGGACAGGGGAGAAATTCACCCCTCCACTTT
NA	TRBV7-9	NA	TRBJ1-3	CASSLLGLMNTIYF	TGTGCCAGCAGCTTACTGGGCCTTATGAACACCATATATTTT
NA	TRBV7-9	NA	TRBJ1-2	CASSLPDRTYYGYTF	TGTGCCAGCAGCTTGCCAGACAGGACCTACTATGGCTACACCTTC
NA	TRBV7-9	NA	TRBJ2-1	CASTTSGLSYNEQFF	TGTGCCAGCACCACCAGTGGTCTCTCCTACAATGAGCAGTTCTTC
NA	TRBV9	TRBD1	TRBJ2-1	CASSLGTGVDSNEQFF	TGTGCCAGCAGCCTGGGGACAGGGGTTGACTCCAATGAGCAGTTCTTC
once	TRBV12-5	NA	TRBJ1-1	CASGNRVTEAFF	TGTGCTAGTGGGAACAGGGTAACTGAAGCTTTCTTT
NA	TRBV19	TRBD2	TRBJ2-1	CASSPSSGGFYNEQFF	TGTGCCAGTAGCCCATCTAGCGGGGGGTTCTACAATGAGCAGTTCTTC
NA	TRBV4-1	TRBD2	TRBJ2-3	CASSLAGGPDTQYF	TGCGCCAGCAGTCTAGCGGGGGGGCCCGATACGCAGTATTTT
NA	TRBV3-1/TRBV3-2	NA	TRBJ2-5	CASSQAGTRSETQYF	TGTGCCAGCAGCCAAGCCGGGACACGAAGTGAGACCCAGTACTTC
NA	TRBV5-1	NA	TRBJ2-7	CASSLAVGVSYEQYF	TGCGCCAGCAGCTTGGCTGTCGGGGTCTCCTACGAGCAGTACTTC
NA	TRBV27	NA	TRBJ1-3	CASSSLYSPSSGNTIYF	TGTGCCAGCAGTTCTTTATACAGCCCGAGCTCTGGAAACACCATATATTTT
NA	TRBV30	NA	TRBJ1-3	CAWSVSSGNTIYF	TGTGCCTGGAGTGTGAGCTCTGGAAACACCATATATTTT